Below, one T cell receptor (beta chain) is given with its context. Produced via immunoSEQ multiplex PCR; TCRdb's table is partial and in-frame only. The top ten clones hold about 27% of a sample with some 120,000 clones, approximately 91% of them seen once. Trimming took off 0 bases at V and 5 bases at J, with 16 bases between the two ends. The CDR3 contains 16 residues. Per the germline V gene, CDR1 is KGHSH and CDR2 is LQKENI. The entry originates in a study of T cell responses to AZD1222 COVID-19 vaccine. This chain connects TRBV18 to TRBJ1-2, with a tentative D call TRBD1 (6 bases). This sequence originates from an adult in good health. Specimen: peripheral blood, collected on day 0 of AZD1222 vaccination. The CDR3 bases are TGTGCCAGCTCACCACCCCTCCCCCAGGGGACATATGGCTACACCTTC. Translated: CASSPPLPQGTYGYTF.